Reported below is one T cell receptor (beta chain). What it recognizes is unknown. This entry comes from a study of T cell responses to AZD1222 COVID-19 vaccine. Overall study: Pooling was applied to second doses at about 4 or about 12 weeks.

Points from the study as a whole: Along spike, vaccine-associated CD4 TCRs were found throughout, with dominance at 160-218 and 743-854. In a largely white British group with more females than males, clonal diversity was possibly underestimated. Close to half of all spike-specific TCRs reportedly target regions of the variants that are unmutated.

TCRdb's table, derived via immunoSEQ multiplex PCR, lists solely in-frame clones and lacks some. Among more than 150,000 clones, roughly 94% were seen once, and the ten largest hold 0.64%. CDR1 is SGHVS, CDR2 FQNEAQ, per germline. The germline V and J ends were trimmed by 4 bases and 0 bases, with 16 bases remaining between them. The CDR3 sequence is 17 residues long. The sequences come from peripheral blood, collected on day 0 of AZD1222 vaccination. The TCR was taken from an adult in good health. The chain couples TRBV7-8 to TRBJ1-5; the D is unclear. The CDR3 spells CASSSGRRKDSNQPQHF. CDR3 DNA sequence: TGTGCCAGCAGCTCCGGACGGAGAAAGGATAGCAATCAGCCCCAGCATTTT.